The present TCR beta chain was sequenced within a study of beta chain features in type 1 diabetes. Study outcomes and limitations: Moderately but significantly shorter TCRB CDR3s were found in Type 1 diabetes patients in all four CD4+ subsets.

This clone has just a few counts. What it recognizes is unknown. Deletions cut 3 bases from V and 5 bases from J, with 13 bases between. There are 14 residues in the CDR3. Germline V lookup: CDR1 KGHSH, CDR2 LQKENI. Sequenced material consisted of expressed TCRB transcripts (all of the isolated RNA was reverse transcribed). Sequencing used immunoSEQ multiplex PCR; TCRdb keeps in-frame clones, though not all of them. The sample lists hundreds of thousands of clones; 15% were seen once. This TCR was recovered from a man aged 18 to 30 with type 1 diabetes. Sequencing input: naive CD4+ T cells from blood. The chain recombines TRBV18 with TRBJ2-5; D gene unclear. The chain's CDR3 is CASSPARPVETQYF. The CDR3 nucleotides are TGTGCCAGCTCACCGGCTAGACCGGTGGAGACCCAGTACTTC.